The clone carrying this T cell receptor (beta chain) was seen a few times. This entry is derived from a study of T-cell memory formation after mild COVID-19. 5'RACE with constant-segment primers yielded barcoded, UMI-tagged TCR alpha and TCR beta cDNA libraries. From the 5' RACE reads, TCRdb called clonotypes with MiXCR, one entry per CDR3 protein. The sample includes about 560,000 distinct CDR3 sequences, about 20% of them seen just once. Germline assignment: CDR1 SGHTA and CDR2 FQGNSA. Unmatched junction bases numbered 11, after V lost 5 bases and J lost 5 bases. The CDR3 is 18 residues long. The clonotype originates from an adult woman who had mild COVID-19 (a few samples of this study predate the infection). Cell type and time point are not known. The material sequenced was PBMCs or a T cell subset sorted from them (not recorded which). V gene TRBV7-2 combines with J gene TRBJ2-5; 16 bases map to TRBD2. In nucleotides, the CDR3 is TGTGCCAGCAGCCTCCCGGGACTAGCGGGGGGGCCCTATGAGACCCAGTACTTC. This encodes CASSLPGLAGGPYETQYF.